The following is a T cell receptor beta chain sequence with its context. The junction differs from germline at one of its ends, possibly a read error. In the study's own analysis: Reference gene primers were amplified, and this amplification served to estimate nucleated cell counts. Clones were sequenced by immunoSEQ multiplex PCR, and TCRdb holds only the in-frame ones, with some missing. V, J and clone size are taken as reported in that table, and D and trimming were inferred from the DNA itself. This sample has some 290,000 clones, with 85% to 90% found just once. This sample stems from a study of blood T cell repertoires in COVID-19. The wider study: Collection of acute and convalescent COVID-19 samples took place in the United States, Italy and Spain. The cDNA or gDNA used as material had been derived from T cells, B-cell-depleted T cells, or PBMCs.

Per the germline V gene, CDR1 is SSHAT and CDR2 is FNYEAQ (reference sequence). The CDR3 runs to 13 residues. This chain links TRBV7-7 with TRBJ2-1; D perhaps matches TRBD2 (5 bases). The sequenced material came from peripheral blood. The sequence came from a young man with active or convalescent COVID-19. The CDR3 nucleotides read TGTGCTAGCAGCTTAGCCCTAGGGAGTGAGCAGTTCTTC. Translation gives CASSLALGSEQFF.